Shown below are 3 T cell receptor beta chains from a single sample sequenced in a study of identical twins. MiXCR was run by TCRdb on the 5' RACE reads, yielding one entry per CDR3 protein. The table shows approximately 590,000 distinct CDR3 sequences, with 9.5% to 10% occurring only once. These same records also appear under a second study, on yellow fever vaccine responses in identical twins.

Sequenced input: PBMCs. All receptors come from a woman under 30 in good health.

This clonotype was counted many times. CDR3 sequence (DNA): TGTGCCAGCAGTACATCGGGAACCGAATACTACGAGCAGTACTTC. Translating it yields CASSTSGTEYYEQYF. This chain connects TRBV6-4 to TRBJ2-7; possible D gene TRBD2, 5 bases. The germline V gene has CDR1 MRHNA and CDR2 SNTAGT. The ends were cut back, 5 bases at V and 3 bases at J, with 17 bases in the middle. This CDR3 is 15 amino acids long.

This clonotype was counted at least ten times. V gene TRBV12-3 or TRBV12-4 combines with J gene TRBJ2-3; D unresolved. This CDR3 is 13 amino acids long. V lost 6 bases to trimming and J lost 6 bases, with 13 bases between them. The CDR3 protein is CASRLSVGDTQYF. CDR3 DNA: TGTGCCAGCAGGCTATCTGTCGGTGATACGCAGTATTTT.

This clonotype was observed a handful of times. This chain joins TRBV12-3 or TRBV12-4 and TRBJ2-1; TRBD2 matches at 13 bases. J gave up 6 bases and V 5 bases, and 4 bases lay outside the gene matches. CDR3 size: 15 residues. The CDR3 region has the DNA TGTGCCAGCAGTATCGGACTAGCGGGAGTCAATGAGCAGTTCTTC. This sequence encodes CASSIGLAGVNEQFF.